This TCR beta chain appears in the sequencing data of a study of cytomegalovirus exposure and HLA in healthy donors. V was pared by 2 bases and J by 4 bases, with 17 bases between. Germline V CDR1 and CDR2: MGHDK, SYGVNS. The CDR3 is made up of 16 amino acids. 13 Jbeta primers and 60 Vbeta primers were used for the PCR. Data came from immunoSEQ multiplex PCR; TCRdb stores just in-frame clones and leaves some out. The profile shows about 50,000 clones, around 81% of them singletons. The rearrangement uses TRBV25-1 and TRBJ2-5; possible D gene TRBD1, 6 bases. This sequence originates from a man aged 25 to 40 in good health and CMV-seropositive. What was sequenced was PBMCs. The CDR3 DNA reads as TGTGCCAGCAGTGAAGAGCTAGGGGGAAGGTTAGAGACCCAGTACTTC. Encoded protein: CASSEELGGRLETQYF. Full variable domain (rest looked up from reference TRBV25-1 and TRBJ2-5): EADIYQTPRYLVIGTGKKITLECSQTMGHDKMYWYQQDPGMELHLIHYSYGVNSTEKGDLSSESTVSRIRTEHFPLTLESARPSHTSQYLCASSEELGGRLETQYFGPGTRLLVL.